The rows below give T cell receptor beta chains drawn from one sample of a study of lymphopenia after photon versus proton radiotherapy. TCRdb's copy holds only in-frame clones and misses some; the assay was immunoSEQ multiplex PCR. The sample yields roughly 57,000 clones, around 83% seen once. The sequencing used peripheral blood, collected from a patient treated with photon-based radiotherapy. These receptors were obtained from a man between 50 and 59 years old with gastric cancer. The CDR3 runs from the conserved cysteine through the conserved F or W. A D gene is named only where the DNA matches it firmly. Clone size is shown for a subset of rows, as once, few, many or a class of expanded clone.

cdr3_nt: TGCGCCAGCAGCCACCAATCTGGGAGTACTAACTATGGCTACACCTTC; cdr3_aa: CASSHQSGSTNYGYTF; clone_size: -; cdr3_length: 16; d_call: -; v_call: TRBV4-3; j_call: TRBJ1-2
cdr3_nt: TGTGCCAGCAGCTTAGGGGTCCATTCTACGCAGTATTTT; cdr3_aa: CASSLGVHSTQYF; clone_size: -; cdr3_length: 13; d_call: -; v_call: TRBV7-2; j_call: TRBJ2-3
cdr3_nt: TGCGCCAGCAGCCAAGATGTGTTCGGAGAGGAGACCCAGTACTTC; cdr3_aa: CASSQDVFGEETQYF; clone_size: -; cdr3_length: 15; d_call: -; v_call: TRBV4-3; j_call: TRBJ2-5
cdr3_nt: TGTGCAAGTCGCTGGGGGCCGCCCAGGAACAATGAGCAGTTCTTC; cdr3_aa: CASRWGPPRNNEQFF; clone_size: -; cdr3_length: 15; d_call: -; v_call: TRBV12-2; j_call: TRBJ2-1
cdr3_nt: TGTGCCAGCGGGAGGGCAGGGACGGGAACTGAAGCTTTCTTT; cdr3_aa: CASGRAGTGTEAFF; clone_size: -; cdr3_length: 14; d_call: -; v_call: TRBV25-1; j_call: TRBJ1-1
cdr3_nt: TGTGCCAGCAGCGACAGGGGGACCCCATACGAGCAGTACTTC; cdr3_aa: CASSDRGTPYEQYF; clone_size: -; cdr3_length: 14; d_call: TRBD1; v_call: TRBV4-2; j_call: TRBJ2-7
cdr3_nt: TGTGCCAGCAGCTTGATCTCTGGAAACACCATATATTTT; cdr3_aa: CASSLISGNTIYF; clone_size: -; cdr3_length: 13; d_call: -; v_call: TRBV7-9; j_call: TRBJ1-3
cdr3_nt: TGTGCCAGCAATCAGGCTAGCGGGAGTACAGATACGCAGTATTTT; cdr3_aa: CASNQASGSTDTQYF; clone_size: -; cdr3_length: 15; d_call: TRBD2; v_call: TRBV6-5; j_call: TRBJ2-3
cdr3_nt: TGTGCCAGCATCAGTCCCGGGACAGCGTTCAATCAGCCCCAGCATTTT; cdr3_aa: CASISPGTAFNQPQHF; clone_size: -; cdr3_length: 16; d_call: TRBD1; v_call: TRBV27; j_call: TRBJ1-5
cdr3_nt: TGTGCCAGCAGCGCGGGACTCGGGAACACTGAAGCTTTCTTT; cdr3_aa: CASSAGLGNTEAFF; clone_size: -; cdr3_length: 14; d_call: -; v_call: TRBV27; j_call: TRBJ1-1
cdr3_nt: TGTGCCAGCAGTTTATCGAAATTTAGCGAGCAGTACTTC; cdr3_aa: CASSLSKFSEQYF; clone_size: once; cdr3_length: 13; d_call: -; v_call: TRBV27; j_call: TRBJ2-7
cdr3_nt: TGCGCCAGCGGGACTAGCGGGATCACAGATACGCAGTATTTT; cdr3_aa: CASGTSGITDTQYF; clone_size: -; cdr3_length: 14; d_call: TRBD2; v_call: TRBV4-1; j_call: TRBJ2-3
cdr3_nt: TGTGCAAGTCGCTTAAGGGTTAACACCGGGGAGCTGTTTTTT; cdr3_aa: CASRLRVNTGELFF; clone_size: -; cdr3_length: 14; d_call: -; v_call: TRBV12-2; j_call: TRBJ2-2
cdr3_nt: TGTGCCAGTAGTATAATAGGGACAGGAAGGCTGAACACTGAAGCTTTCTTT; cdr3_aa: CASSIIGTGRLNTEAFF; clone_size: -; cdr3_length: 17; d_call: TRBD1; v_call: TRBV19; j_call: TRBJ1-1
cdr3_nt: TGTGCCAGCAGTATGGATATCAAGGGCTCGGCTTTCTTT; cdr3_aa: CASSMDIKGSAFF; clone_size: -; cdr3_length: 13; d_call: -; v_call: TRBV6-5; j_call: TRBJ1-1
cdr3_nt: TGTGCCAGCTCACCGTTCCGGGGGACAGCTCCAGATACGCAGTATTTT; cdr3_aa: CASSPFRGTAPDTQYF; clone_size: -; cdr3_length: 16; d_call: -; v_call: TRBV18; j_call: TRBJ2-3
cdr3_nt: TGTGCCAGCAGCACCACCTACGAGCAGTACTTC; cdr3_aa: CASSTTYEQYF; clone_size: -; cdr3_length: 11; d_call: -; v_call: TRBV28; j_call: TRBJ2-7
cdr3_nt: TGTGCCAGCTCACCGGGACAGGTTAACACTGAAGCTTTCTTT; cdr3_aa: CASSPGQVNTEAFF; clone_size: once; cdr3_length: 14; d_call: TRBD1; v_call: TRBV18; j_call: TRBJ1-1
cdr3_nt: TGTGCCAGCAGCACGCCCATAGACCCGACTAGCGCCGAAGGGGCCCAGTACTTC; cdr3_aa: CASSTPIDPTSAEGAQYF; clone_size: -; cdr3_length: 18; d_call: TRBD2; v_call: TRBV7-6; j_call: TRBJ2-5
cdr3_nt: TGTGCCTGGAGTGTACTCGGAGTCCGGGGCTATGGCTACACCTTC; cdr3_aa: CAWSVLGVRGYGYTF; clone_size: -; cdr3_length: 15; d_call: -; v_call: TRBV30; j_call: TRBJ1-2
cdr3_nt: TGTGCCAGCAGTCTCACAGGGGGACACACCGGGGAGCTGTTTTTT; cdr3_aa: CASSLTGGHTGELFF; clone_size: -; cdr3_length: 15; d_call: TRBD1; v_call: TRBV27; j_call: TRBJ2-2
cdr3_nt: TGTGCCAGCAGTGTAGGATCCTCTGGGGCCAACGTCCTGACTTTC; cdr3_aa: CASSVGSSGANVLTF; clone_size: -; cdr3_length: 15; d_call: -; v_call: TRBV2; j_call: TRBJ2-6
cdr3_nt: TGCGCCAGCAGCCAAGACTGGACTAGCGTTGAGCAGTTCTTC; cdr3_aa: CASSQDWTSVEQFF; clone_size: -; cdr3_length: 14; d_call: TRBD2; v_call: TRBV4-3; j_call: TRBJ2-1
cdr3_nt: TGCGCCAGCAGCTTGCGGCCTAGCGGGAGCGGATTTGAGCAGTTCTTC; cdr3_aa: CASSLRPSGSGFEQFF; clone_size: -; cdr3_length: 16; d_call: TRBD2; v_call: TRBV5-1; j_call: TRBJ2-1
cdr3_nt: TGTGCCAGCAGCTTACCCGCTAGTGGTTACAATGAGCAGTTCTTC; cdr3_aa: CASSLPASGYNEQFF; clone_size: -; cdr3_length: 15; d_call: -; v_call: TRBV7-2; j_call: TRBJ2-1
cdr3_nt: TGTGCCAGCAGCTTGGTTACAGCTGGAAACACCATATATTTT; cdr3_aa: CASSLVTAGNTIYF; clone_size: once; cdr3_length: 14; d_call: -; v_call: TRBV5-6; j_call: TRBJ1-3
cdr3_nt: TGTGCCAGCAGCTTAGGCCAGGGGCCGAACACCGGGGAGCTGTTTTTT; cdr3_aa: CASSLGQGPNTGELFF; clone_size: -; cdr3_length: 16; d_call: -; v_call: TRBV7-2; j_call: TRBJ2-2
cdr3_nt: TGTGCCAGCAGCCCCCGGGGGGAGCAGTACTTC; cdr3_aa: CASSPRGEQYF; clone_size: -; cdr3_length: 11; d_call: -; v_call: TRBV11-2; j_call: TRBJ2-7
cdr3_nt: TGTGCCAGCTCGGGACTAGCAGCTCAAGAGACCCAGTACTTC; cdr3_aa: CASSGLAAQETQYF; clone_size: -; cdr3_length: 14; d_call: TRBD2; v_call: TRBV27; j_call: TRBJ2-5
cdr3_nt: TGTGCCAGTAGTTCCGGGACAGTGAACACCGGGGAGCTGTTTTTT; cdr3_aa: CASSSGTVNTGELFF; clone_size: once; cdr3_length: 15; d_call: TRBD1; v_call: TRBV19; j_call: TRBJ2-2
cdr3_nt: TGTGCCAGCTCGATTAGCGGGAGTCAGAACGAGCAGTACTTC; cdr3_aa: CASSISGSQNEQYF; clone_size: -; cdr3_length: 14; d_call: TRBD2; v_call: TRBV18; j_call: TRBJ2-7
cdr3_nt: TGTGCCAGCAGCTTGGCCGGTGGCAGTAGGAACACTGAAGCTTTCTTT; cdr3_aa: CASSLAGGSRNTEAFF; clone_size: -; cdr3_length: 16; d_call: -; v_call: TRBV5-6; j_call: TRBJ1-1
cdr3_nt: TGTGCCAGCAGCCGAGTAGCGGGAGGGTTCTACGAGCAGTACTTC; cdr3_aa: CASSRVAGGFYEQYF; clone_size: -; cdr3_length: 15; d_call: TRBD2; v_call: TRBV5-5; j_call: TRBJ2-7
cdr3_nt: TGTGCCAGCAGGGACAGGGGGTTGGGTGGTGAAAAACTGTTTTTT; cdr3_aa: CASRDRGLGGEKLFF; clone_size: once; cdr3_length: 15; d_call: TRBD1; v_call: TRBV7-3; j_call: TRBJ1-4
cdr3_nt: TGTGCCAGCAGCGGACAGGGTGTCGTCGAGACCCAGTACTTC; cdr3_aa: CASSGQGVVETQYF; clone_size: -; cdr3_length: 14; d_call: TRBD1; v_call: TRBV25-1; j_call: TRBJ2-5
cdr3_nt: TGTGCCAGCAGTTCTGCACACCCCTCTTCCTTAGCGGGAGCTGTAGATACGCAGTATTTT; cdr3_aa: CASSSAHPSSLAGAVDTQYF; clone_size: -; cdr3_length: 20; d_call: TRBD2; v_call: TRBV6-7; j_call: TRBJ2-3
cdr3_nt: TGTGCCTGGAGTATGGATGGCAATCAGCCCCAGCATTTT; cdr3_aa: CAWSMDGNQPQHF; clone_size: -; cdr3_length: 13; d_call: -; v_call: TRBV30; j_call: TRBJ1-5
cdr3_nt: TGCGCCAGCAGCTTGCGGAGTGGAAAGAACACTGAAGCTTTCTTT; cdr3_aa: CASSLRSGKNTEAFF; clone_size: -; cdr3_length: 15; d_call: -; v_call: TRBV5-1; j_call: TRBJ1-1
cdr3_nt: TGCGCCAACGAGTATGTGGGAGGAAGTTTTGTGAGCTACGAGCAGTACTTC; cdr3_aa: CANEYVGGSFVSYEQYF; clone_size: -; cdr3_length: 17; d_call: -; v_call: TRBV10-2; j_call: TRBJ2-7
cdr3_nt: TGTGCCAGCAGCGCTAGACCGCCCGACGGGGGGTATGGCTACACCTTC; cdr3_aa: CASSARPPDGGYGYTF; clone_size: -; cdr3_length: 16; d_call: -; v_call: TRBV7-8; j_call: TRBJ1-2
cdr3_nt: TGCGCCAGCAGCCCAGGTCCCTGGAGAGACGAGCAGTACTTC; cdr3_aa: CASSPGPWRDEQYF; clone_size: -; cdr3_length: 14; d_call: -; v_call: TRBV4-1; j_call: TRBJ2-7
cdr3_nt: TGTGCCAGCAGCTTAGGGACAGGGGGCTACGAGCAGTACTTC; cdr3_aa: CASSLGTGGYEQYF; clone_size: -; cdr3_length: 14; d_call: TRBD1; v_call: TRBV11-2; j_call: TRBJ2-7
cdr3_nt: TGTGCCAGCCAGATCCCTACCGGTCGACAGGGGGGGATCCCCTATGGCTACACCTTC; cdr3_aa: CASQIPTGRQGGIPYGYTF; clone_size: -; cdr3_length: 19; d_call: TRBD1; v_call: TRBV28; j_call: TRBJ1-2
cdr3_nt: TGTGCCAGCAGTTCTAAGATGGGTACTGAAGCTTTCTTT; cdr3_aa: CASSSKMGTEAFF; clone_size: -; cdr3_length: 13; d_call: -; v_call: TRBV27; j_call: TRBJ1-1
cdr3_nt: TGTGCCTGGAGAAGCCGCGGGGACGTGTTGGTTGGCTACACCTTC; cdr3_aa: CAWRSRGDVLVGYTF; clone_size: -; cdr3_length: 15; d_call: -; v_call: TRBV30; j_call: TRBJ1-2
cdr3_nt: TGTGCCAGCAGCTTAGGGTTCAACCAAGAGACCCAGTACTTC; cdr3_aa: CASSLGFNQETQYF; clone_size: -; cdr3_length: 14; d_call: -; v_call: TRBV7-9; j_call: TRBJ2-5
cdr3_nt: TGTGCCAGCAGCCCCTCCCCTCCGGGAGGCTACGAGCAGTACTTC; cdr3_aa: CASSPSPPGGYEQYF; clone_size: -; cdr3_length: 15; d_call: TRBD2; v_call: TRBV13; j_call: TRBJ2-7
cdr3_nt: TGTGCCAGCGCCTACTCGAGAGGCAGGGGCTATGGCTACACCTTC; cdr3_aa: CASAYSRGRGYGYTF; clone_size: -; cdr3_length: 15; d_call: -; v_call: TRBV9; j_call: TRBJ1-2
cdr3_nt: TGTGCCAGCAGTGTACCTAGCCGCCAAGAGACCCAGTACTTC; cdr3_aa: CASSVPSRQETQYF; clone_size: -; cdr3_length: 14; d_call: -; v_call: TRBV6-4; j_call: TRBJ2-5
cdr3_nt: TGTGCCAGCAGTGATCCCGGGCGGCGCACTGAAGCTTTCTTT; cdr3_aa: CASSDPGRRTEAFF; clone_size: -; cdr3_length: 14; d_call: -; v_call: TRBV6-1; j_call: TRBJ1-1
cdr3_nt: TGCAGCGTTTCACTACAGGGGGCGATCGGTCAGCCCCAGCATTTT; cdr3_aa: CSVSLQGAIGQPQHF; clone_size: -; cdr3_length: 15; d_call: TRBD1; v_call: TRBV29-1; j_call: TRBJ1-5
cdr3_nt: TGTGCCAGCAGCTTACCCGACAGGGGTACTGAAGCTTTCTTT; cdr3_aa: CASSLPDRGTEAFF; clone_size: -; cdr3_length: 14; d_call: TRBD1; v_call: TRBV5-6; j_call: TRBJ1-1
cdr3_nt: TGTGCCATTCAGGGGACCAATCAGCCCCAGCATTTT; cdr3_aa: CAIQGTNQPQHF; clone_size: -; cdr3_length: 12; d_call: -; v_call: TRBV10-3; j_call: TRBJ1-5
cdr3_nt: TGTGCCAGCAGCTTGTCATGGGGTGTGAACACTGAAGCTTTCTTT; cdr3_aa: CASSLSWGVNTEAFF; clone_size: -; cdr3_length: 15; d_call: -; v_call: TRBV5-4; j_call: TRBJ1-1